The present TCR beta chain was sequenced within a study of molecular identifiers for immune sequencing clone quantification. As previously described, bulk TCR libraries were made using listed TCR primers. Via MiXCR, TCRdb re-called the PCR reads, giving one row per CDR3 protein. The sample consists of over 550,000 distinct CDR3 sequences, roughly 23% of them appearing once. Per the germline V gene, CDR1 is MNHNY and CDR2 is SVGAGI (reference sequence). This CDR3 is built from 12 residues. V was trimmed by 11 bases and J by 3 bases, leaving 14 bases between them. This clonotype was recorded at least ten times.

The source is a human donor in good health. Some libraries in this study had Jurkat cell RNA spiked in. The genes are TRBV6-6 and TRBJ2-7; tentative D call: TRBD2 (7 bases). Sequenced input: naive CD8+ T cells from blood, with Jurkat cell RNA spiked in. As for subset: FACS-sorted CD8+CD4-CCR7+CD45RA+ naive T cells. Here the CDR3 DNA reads TGTGCCTTAGGGGGGGATAACTACGAGCAGTACTTC. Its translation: CALGGDNYEQYF.